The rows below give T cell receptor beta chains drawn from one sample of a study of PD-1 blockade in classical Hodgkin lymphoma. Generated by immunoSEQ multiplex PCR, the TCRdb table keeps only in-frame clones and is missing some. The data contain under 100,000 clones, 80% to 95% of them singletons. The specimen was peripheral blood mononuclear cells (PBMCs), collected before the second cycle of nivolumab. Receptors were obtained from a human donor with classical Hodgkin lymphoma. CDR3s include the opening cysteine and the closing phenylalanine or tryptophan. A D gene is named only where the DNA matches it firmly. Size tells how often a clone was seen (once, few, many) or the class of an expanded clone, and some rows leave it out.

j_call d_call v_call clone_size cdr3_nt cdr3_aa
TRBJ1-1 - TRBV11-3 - TGTGCCAGCAGCTTCCAGGGACAGAACACTGAAGCTTTCTTT CASSFQGQNTEAFF
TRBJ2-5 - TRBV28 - TGTGCCAGCAGGGGACCCCTCAGATGGGAGACCCAGTACTTC CASRGPLRWETQYF
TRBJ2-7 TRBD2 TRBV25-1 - TGTGCCAGCAGCAGAACTAGCGGGAGTACCTACGAGCAGTACTTC CASSRTSGSTYEQYF
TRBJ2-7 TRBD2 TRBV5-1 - TGCGCCAGCAGGGTCGGGACTAGCGGGAGGGCACCATACGAGCAGTACTTC CASRVGTSGRAPYEQYF
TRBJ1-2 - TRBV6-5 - TGTGCCAGCGCGAACGGGAGGGGATTGTACTATGGCTACACCTTC CASANGRGLYYGYTF
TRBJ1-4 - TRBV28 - TGTGCCAGCAGCGGCGCGTTGGCCCCTAATGAAAAACTGTTTTTT CASSGALAPNEKLFF
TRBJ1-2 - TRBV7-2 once TGTGCCAGCAGCTTAGTTCGACAGACCCTTGGCTATGGCTACACCTTC CASSLVRQTLGYGYTF
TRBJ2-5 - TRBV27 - TGTGCCAGCAGACTCTCCGGCGGGGGCGTTCAGGAGACCCAGTACTTC CASRLSGGGVQETQYF
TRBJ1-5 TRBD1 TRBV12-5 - TGTGCTAGTGGTTTTAGGTTAGGACAGGGCCGTTTCAATCAGCCCCAGCATTTT CASGFRLGQGRFNQPQHF
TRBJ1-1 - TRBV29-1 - TGCAGCGGGCGGCGGGACACCGGTAGAGGGACTGAAGCTTTCTTT CSGRRDTGRGTEAFF
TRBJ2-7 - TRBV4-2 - TGTGCCAGCAGCCAAGTAGCAGGGGACTACTACGAGCAGTACTTC CASSQVAGDYYEQYF
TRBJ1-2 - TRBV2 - TGTGCCAGCTTGAGAGAACGGGATCTCTATGGCTACACCTTC CASLRERDLYGYTF
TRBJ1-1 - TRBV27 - TGTGCCAGCAGTTCGGGGGCGGGCACTGAAGCTTTCTTT CASSSGAGTEAFF
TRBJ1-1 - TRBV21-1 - TGTGCCAGCAGCAAAGGAGGGGTGGCCAGGGTAGGCACTGAAGCTTTCTTT CASSKGGVARVGTEAFF
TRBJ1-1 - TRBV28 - TGTGCCAGCAGACTTTGGACAGTGAACACTGAAGCTTTCTTT CASRLWTVNTEAFF
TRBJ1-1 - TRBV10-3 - TGTGCCATCAGTGAATCCAACCGGAGGGGGGGCCAGGGCACTGAAGCTTTCTTT CAISESNRRGGQGTEAFF
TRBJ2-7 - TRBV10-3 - TGTGCCATCAGTGGGGGCGCAGGCTACGAGCAGTACTTC CAISGGAGYEQYF
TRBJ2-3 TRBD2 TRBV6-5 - TGTGCCAGCAGCCGGACCCGACTAGCGGATACGCAGTATTTT CASSRTRLADTQYF
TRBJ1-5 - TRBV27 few TGTGCCAGCAGTTTGGGACTCAATCAGCCCCAGCATTTT CASSLGLNQPQHF
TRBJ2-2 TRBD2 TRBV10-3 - TGTGCCATCAGGCCTAGCGGGGGGAACACCGGGGAGCTGTTTTTT CAIRPSGGNTGELFF
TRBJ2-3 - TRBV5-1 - TGCGCCAGCAGCTTAGCAGGGGCAGATACGCAGTATTTT CASSLAGADTQYF
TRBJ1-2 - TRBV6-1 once TGTGCCAGCAGTGAAAGTATATGGGCAGGGCAAGGCTACACCTTC CASSESIWAGQGYTF
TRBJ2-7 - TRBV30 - TGTGCCTGGAGTTTTAGTACAGAGCAGTACTTC CAWSFSTEQYF
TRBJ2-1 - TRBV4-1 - TGCGCCAGCAGCCAAGGGCGCGACTTGAATGAGCAGTTCTTC CASSQGRDLNEQFF
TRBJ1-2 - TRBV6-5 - TGTGCCAGCACTGACTCCAGGTCTAGGGGCTACACCTTC CASTDSRSRGYTF
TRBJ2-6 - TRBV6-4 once TGTGCCAGCAGTGACTCTGGGGCCAACGTCCTGACTTTC CASSDSGANVLTF
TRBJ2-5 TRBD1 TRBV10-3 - TGTGCCATCGGAGACAGGGGGTGGGAGACCCAGTACTTC CAIGDRGWETQYF
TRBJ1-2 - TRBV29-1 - TGCAGCGCCGCGGAGAGAGGGGGGGGCTATGGCTACACCTTC CSAAERGGGYGYTF
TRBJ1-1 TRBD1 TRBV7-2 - TGTGCCAGCAGCTTCCCAGGGGGGTGGGACACTGAAGCTTTCTTT CASSFPGGWDTEAFF
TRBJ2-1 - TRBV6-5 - TGTGCCAGCAGTTACTGGAGGGGCGCGAACAATGAGCAGTTCTTC CASSYWRGANNEQFF
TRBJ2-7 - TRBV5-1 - TGCGCCAGCAGCTTGACGGGTGCCTACGAGCAGTACTTC CASSLTGAYEQYF
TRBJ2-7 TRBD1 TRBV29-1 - TGCAGCGCCCACGACAGGGGATACGAGCAGTACTTC CSAHDRGYEQYF
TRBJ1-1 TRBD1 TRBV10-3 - TGTGCCATCAGTTTGACAGGGGGCGATGAAGCTTTCTTT CAISLTGGDEAFF
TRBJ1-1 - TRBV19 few TGTGCCAGTAGTATTAACGGTTTGGGCACTGAAGCTTTCTTT CASSINGLGTEAFF
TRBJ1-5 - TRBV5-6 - TGTGCCAGCAGCTGGGGAATCAGGGGCAATCAGCCCCAGCATTTT CASSWGIRGNQPQHF
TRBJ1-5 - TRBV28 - TGTGCCAGCTCCAGGGTGGGCCGAGGCAATCAGCCCCAGCATTTT CASSRVGRGNQPQHF
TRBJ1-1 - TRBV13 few TGTGCCAGCAGCTTCCGAGGGGGGAACACTGAAGCTTTCTTT CASSFRGGNTEAFF
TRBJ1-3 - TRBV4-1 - TGCGCCAGCAGCCAAGACGGAAGGTCCTTGGACGGAAACACCATATATTTT CASSQDGRSLDGNTIYF
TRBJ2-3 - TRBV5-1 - TGCGCCAGCAGCGCGCAGGGGACCACTAGCACAGATACGCAGTATTTT CASSAQGTTSTDTQYF
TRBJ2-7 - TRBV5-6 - TGTGCCAGCAGCTTGTCCGTGCCACCTGCCTACGAGCAGTACTTC CASSLSVPPAYEQYF
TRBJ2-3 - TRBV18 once TGTGCCAGCTCACCATCTACAGATACGCAGTATTTT CASSPSTDTQYF
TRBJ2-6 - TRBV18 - TGTGCCAGCTCACCTGGCTCTGGGGCCAACGTCCTGACTTTC CASSPGSGANVLTF
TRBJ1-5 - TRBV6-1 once TGTGCCAGCAGTGAATGGGGGGACCCCCAGCCCCAGCATTTT CASSEWGDPQPQHF
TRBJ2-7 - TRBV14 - TGTGCCAGCAGCCTAGAAGGGCGGACCTACGAGCAGTACTTC CASSLEGRTYEQYF
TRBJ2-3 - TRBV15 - TGTGCCACCAGCAGACGCGAAAGTGGTACGCAGTATTTT CATSRRESGTQYF
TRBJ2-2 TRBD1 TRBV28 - TGTGCCAGCAGGGGACAGATCCCGCCCGGGGAGCTGTTTTTT CASRGQIPPGELFF
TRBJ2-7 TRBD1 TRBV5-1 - TGCGCCAGCAGCTTGGCCGGGACAGGGTCGTACGAGCAGTACTTC CASSLAGTGSYEQYF
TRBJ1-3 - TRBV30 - TGTGCCTGGAGTGCCCGAGGGGTCTCTGGAAACACCATATATTTT CAWSARGVSGNTIYF
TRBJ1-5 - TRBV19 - TGTGCCAGTAGCCCCCTCAGGGGAGATAGCAATCAGCCCCAGCATTTT CASSPLRGDSNQPQHF
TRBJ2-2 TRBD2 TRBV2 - TGTGCCAGCAACCCTAGCGGGAGGGCCAGGGGGAAGGGCGGGGAGCTGTTTTTT CASNPSGRARGKGGELFF
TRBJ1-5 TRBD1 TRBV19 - TGTGCCAGTAGTGCTCCGGGACAGGGGGCGGGTCAGCCCCAGCATTTT CASSAPGQGAGQPQHF
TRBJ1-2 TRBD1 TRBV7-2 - TGTGCCAGCAGCTTAGACCCCGGGACAGGGTATGGCTACACCTTC CASSLDPGTGYGYTF
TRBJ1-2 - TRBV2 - TGTGCCAGCAGTGAAGCCCGGTCAGATCAAGGCTACACCTTC CASSEARSDQGYTF